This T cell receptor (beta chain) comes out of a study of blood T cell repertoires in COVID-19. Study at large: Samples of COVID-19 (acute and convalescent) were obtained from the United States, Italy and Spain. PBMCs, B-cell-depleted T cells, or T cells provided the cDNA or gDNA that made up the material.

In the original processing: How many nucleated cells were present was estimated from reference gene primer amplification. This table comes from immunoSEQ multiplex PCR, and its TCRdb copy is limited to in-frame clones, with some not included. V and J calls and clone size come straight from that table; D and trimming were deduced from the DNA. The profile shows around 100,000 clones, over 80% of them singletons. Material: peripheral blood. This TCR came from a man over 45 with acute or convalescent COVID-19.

The CDR3: CASSPGQGMNEQFF. DNA of the CDR3: TGTGCCAGCTCACCAGGCCAGGGGATGAATGAGCAGTTCTTC. This chain uses TRBV18 with TRBJ2-1, with a possible D match to TRBD1 (6 bases). This CDR3 spans 14 amino acids. The V end was cut by 2 bases, the J end by 7 bases, with 12 bases between. Germline CDR1 and CDR2: KGHSH and LQKENI.